A single sample is the source of the 9 T cell receptor beta chains below, sequenced in a study of blood T cells in healthy people across ages. Alongside a J-beta primer mix, a sample-barcoded 5' primer served in a second PCR lasting roughly 7 to 11 cycles. TCRdb fed the 5' RACE reads into MiXCR, producing one record per CDR3 protein. The sample contains around 800,000 distinct CDR3 sequences, about 55% of which appear only once. Input material: blood. Source of these receptors: an elderly man in good health.

Ten or more counts support this clonotype. The V gene is TRBV2, the J gene TRBJ2-5; 7 nucleotides agree with TRBD2. V shed 1 base and J 1 base; nucleotides not matched to a gene: 9. CDR3 length: 17 amino acids. Germline CDR1 SNHLY, CDR2 FYNNEI. This CDR3 is CASSEGLAENTQETQYF. The CDR3 DNA reads TGTGCCAGCAGTGAAGGGCTAGCGGAGAATACCCAAGAGACCCAGTACTTC.

The table lists this clonotype with a few counts. This sequence joins TRBV20-1 and TRBJ2-5; TRBD2 matches 8 bases. CDR1 and CDR2 (germline): DFQATT, SNEGSKA (reference sequence). The CDR3 is 13 amino acids. J gave up 5 bases and V 4 bases, and 6 bases lay outside the gene matches. In nucleotides, the CDR3 is TGCAGTGCTACTTTAGCGGGATCGGAGACCCAGTACTTC. Its protein is CSATLAGSETQYF.

The table lists this clonotype with a few counts. The chain recombines TRBV11-3 with TRBJ2-1; D unclear. In germline, CDR1 is SGHNT, CDR2 YENEEA. CDR3 length: 15 residues. The V end was cut by 0 bases, the J end by 10 bases, with 16 bases between. CDR3 loop: CASSLEGGPNGEQFF. The CDR3 DNA sequence: TGTGCCAGCAGCTTAGAGGGTGGGCCCAATGGAGAGCAGTTCTTC. Based on the CDR3 plus reference TRBV11-3 and TRBJ2-1, the full variable domain is EAGVVQSPRYKIIEKKQPVAFWCNPISGHNTLYWYLQNLGQGPELLIRYENEEAVDDSQLPKDRFSAERLKGVDSTLKIQPAELGDSAVYLCASSLEGGPNGEQFFGPGTRLTVL.

The V and J genes are TRBV12-3 or TRBV12-4 and TRBJ1-4, with D unclear. Trimming took off 3 bases at V and 8 bases at J, with 7 bases between the two ends. The CDR3 totals 12 residues. The CDR3 DNA sequence: TGTGCCAGCAGTTTTAGGGTCGAAAAACTGTTTTTT. Amino acids: CASSFRVEKLFF.

The sample holds a few counts of this clonotype. The V and J genes are TRBV11-2 and TRBJ1-2; no reliable D call. This CDR3 spans 12 amino acids. Per germline, CDR1 SGHAT and CDR2 FQNNGV. The V and J ends lost 4 bases and 4 bases respectively, with 7 bases between them. The CDR3 loop reads CASSSRGYGYTF. CDR3 coding DNA: TGTGCCAGCAGCTCTCGGGGCTATGGCTACACCTTC.

CDR3 DNA sequence: TGTGCCGCCCGCCAAACCGCTGGGGCCAACGTCCTGACTTTC. Its translation: CAARQTAGANVLTF. This sequence joins TRBV15 and TRBJ2-6; D is uncertain. Trimming stripped 11 bases from V and 2 bases from J, with 13 bases between. CDR3 length equals 14 residues. Germline V CDR1 and CDR2: LNHNV, YYDKDF (reference sequence).

The chain couples TRBV28 to TRBJ2-7; 11 bases are a match to TRBD2. V gave up 7 bases and J gave up 7 bases; unmatched junction bases: 9. Germline V lookup: CDR1 MDHEN, CDR2 SYDVKM. CDR3 length: 14 residues. CDR3 residues: CASTLAGDYNEQYF. DNA of the CDR3: TGTGCCAGCACACTAGCGGGAGACTACAATGAGCAGTACTTC.

The V gene is TRBV12-3 or TRBV12-4, the J gene TRBJ2-7; 8 bases match TRBD2. J gave up 1 base and V 5 bases, and 7 bases lay outside the gene matches. The CDR3 runs 15 residues. CDR3 residues: CASSPEAGASYEQYF. As DNA, the CDR3 is TGTGCCAGCAGTCCAGAAGCGGGAGCGTCCTACGAGCAGTACTTC.

The count of this clonotype is one. This chain uses TRBV11-2 with TRBJ2-5, with a tentative D call TRBD1 (5 bases). Germline V gene sequence: CDR1 SGHAT, CDR2 FQNNGV. The CDR3 sequence is 14 residues long. The V gene lost 5 bases and the J gene lost 11 bases, with 21 bases spanning the gap. CDR3 sequence reads: CASSPDRQSNEQYF. CDR3 bases: TGTGCCAGCAGCCCAGATAGACAGTCCAATGAGCAGTACTTC.